This entry lists 10 T cell receptor beta chains sequenced from one sample in a study of T cell repertoires and HLA-DP antigens. Their recognized antigens are unknown. TCRdb's copy holds only in-frame clones and misses some; the assay was immunoSEQ multiplex PCR. The sample shows over 60,000 clones, around 77% of them seen only once. Sequenced: CD4+ T cells from PBMCs. The receptors were sampled from a man aged 60-69 years in good health and CMV-seronegative.

V and J are TRBV7-9 and TRBJ2-5; D might be TRBD1 or TRBD2, each matching 5 bases. CDR1 and CDR2 from the germline V gene are SEHNR and FQNEAQ (reference sequence). This CDR3 contains 15 residues. V was cut by 1 base and J by 5 bases, with 14 bases left in between. As DNA, the CDR3 is TGTGCCAGCAGCTTAGTGGGGACGGCTATCGAGACCCAGTACTTC. It codes for CASSLVGTAIETQYF.

V and J are TRBV30 and TRBJ2-5, with 10 bases that match TRBD2. Germline lookup yields CDR1 GTSNPN and CDR2 SVGIG (reference sequence). The CDR3 is made up of 14 amino acids. V shed 5 bases, J shed 5 bases, and the junction held 8 bases outside the gene matches. The CDR3, as DNA: TGTGCCTGGGAAATAGCGGGAGGTGGGGAGACCCAGTACTTC. This gives the protein CAWEIAGGGETQYF.

The chain combines TRBV5-6 with TRBJ2-3; no clear D gene. Trimming removed 0 bases from V and 5 bases from J, with 10 bases in between. This CDR3 contains 14 residues. CDR1 is SGHDT and CDR2 is YYEEEE in the germline V gene. CDR3: CASSLVVARDTQYF. CDR3 coding DNA: TGTGCCAGCAGCTTGGTAGTAGCTCGAGATACGCAGTATTTT.

V gene TRBV15 combines with J gene TRBJ2-3; possibly TRBD1 for D (5 bases). Germline V CDR1 and CDR2: LNHNV, YYDKDF (reference sequence). The CDR3 consists of 15 residues. Trimming took 0 bases from V and 5 from J, leaving 12 bases between them. The CDR3 coding sequence is TGTGCCACCAGCAGAGATCAGGGTTCCGGAGATACGCAGTATTTT. Its protein product is CATSRDQGSGDTQYF.

The chain employs TRBV13 and TRBJ2-5, with TRBD2 as a possible D gene (5 bases). From germline, CDR1 is PRHDT and CDR2 FYEKMQ (reference sequence). V was clipped by 0 bases and J by 7 bases, with 9 bases between them. The CDR3 is made up of 13 amino acids. For the CDR3, the DNA is TGTGCCAGCAGCTTAGGCTTCCGGGGGACCCAGTACTTC. Its translation is CASSLGFRGTQYF.

V usage is TRBV5-1 and J usage is TRBJ2-1, with D perhaps TRBD1 or TRBD2 (5 bases each). This CDR3 is 16 amino acids long. The V gene lost 2 bases and the J gene lost 3 bases, with 15 bases spanning the gap. Per the germline V gene, CDR1 is SGHRS and CDR2 is YFSETQ. The CDR3 nucleotides are TGCGCCAGCAGCTTTGACAGCGGAGGAAACTACAATGAGCAGTTCTTC. Protein: CASSFDSGGNYNEQFF.

The chain has TRBV2 and TRBJ2-3, with D possibly being TRBD2 (6 bases). The ends were cut back, 3 bases at V and 5 bases at J, with 9 bases in the middle. CDR3 length equals 13 residues. Germline CDR1 SNHLY, CDR2 FYNNEI. For the CDR3, the DNA is TGTGCCAGCAGTGATGAAGCGGGAGATACGCAGTATTTT. Protein product: CASSDEAGDTQYF.

The V gene is TRBV5-1, the J gene TRBJ1-4; tentatively, D is TRBD1 (5 bases). This CDR3 is 15 amino acids long. Trimming left V 4 bases short and J 5 bases short, with 15 bases between. CDR1 is SGHRS, CDR2 YFSETQ, per germline. The CDR3 DNA follows: TGCGCCAGCAGCCGGACCGGGACGGCGAATGAAAAACTGTTTTTT. Translated: CASSRTGTANEKLFF. The complete variable domain, with remaining parts taken from reference TRBV5-1 and TRBJ1-4, reads KAGVTQTPRYLIKTRGQQVTLSCSPISGHRSVSWYQQTPGQGLQFLFEYFSETQRNKGNFPGRFSGRQFSNSRSEMNVSTLELGDSALYLCASSRTGTANEKLFFGSGTQLSVL.

The V gene is TRBV4-3, the J gene TRBJ2-3, with TRBD2 matching 16 bases. Germline V gives CDR1 LGHNA, CDR2 YSLEER. The CDR3 consists of 18 residues. After removal of 3 bases from V and 0 bases from J, the junction contained 3 bases not matched to a gene. The CDR3 here is CASSQGLAGGSSTDTQYF. CDR3 nucleotide sequence: TGCGCCAGCAGCCAGGGACTAGCGGGGGGGTCTAGCACAGATACGCAGTATTTT.

The CDR3 sequence is CASSSSDEQFF. Here the CDR3 DNA reads TGTGCCAGCAGCTCTAGCGATGAGCAGTTCTTC. V and J are TRBV7-2 and TRBJ2-1, with D possibly TRBD2 on 6 matching bases. The germline V gene has CDR1 SGHTA and CDR2 FQGNSA. Trimming removed 4 bases from V and 8 bases from J, with 6 bases in between. The CDR3 contains 11 residues.